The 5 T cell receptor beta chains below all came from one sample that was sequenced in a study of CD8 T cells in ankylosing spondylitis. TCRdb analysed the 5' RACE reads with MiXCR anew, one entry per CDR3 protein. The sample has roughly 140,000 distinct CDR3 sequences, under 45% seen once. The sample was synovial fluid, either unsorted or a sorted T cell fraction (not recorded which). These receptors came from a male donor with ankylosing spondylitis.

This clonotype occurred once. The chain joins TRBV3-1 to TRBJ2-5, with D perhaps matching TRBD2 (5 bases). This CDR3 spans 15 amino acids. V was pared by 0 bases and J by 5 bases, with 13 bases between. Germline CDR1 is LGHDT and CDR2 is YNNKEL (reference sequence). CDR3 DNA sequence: TGTGCCAGCAGCCAAGATTTAAACGGCGGGGAGACCCAGTACTTC. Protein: CASSQDLNGGETQYF.

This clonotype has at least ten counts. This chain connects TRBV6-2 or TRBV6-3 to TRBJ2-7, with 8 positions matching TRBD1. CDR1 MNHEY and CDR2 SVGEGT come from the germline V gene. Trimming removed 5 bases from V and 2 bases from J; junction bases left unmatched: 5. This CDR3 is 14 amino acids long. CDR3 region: CASSILTGAYEQYF. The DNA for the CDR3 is TGTGCCAGCAGTATTCTGACAGGGGCCTACGAGCAGTACTTC.

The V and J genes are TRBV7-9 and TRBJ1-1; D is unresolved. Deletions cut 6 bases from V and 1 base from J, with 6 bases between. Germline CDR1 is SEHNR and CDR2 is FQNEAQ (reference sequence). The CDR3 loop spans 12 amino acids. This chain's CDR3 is CASRHWNTEAFF. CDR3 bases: TGTGCCAGCAGACATTGGAACACTGAAGCTTTCTTT.

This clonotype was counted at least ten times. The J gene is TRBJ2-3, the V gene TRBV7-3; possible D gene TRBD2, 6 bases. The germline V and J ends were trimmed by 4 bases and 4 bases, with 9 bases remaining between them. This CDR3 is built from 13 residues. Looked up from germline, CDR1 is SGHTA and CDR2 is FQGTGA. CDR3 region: CASSYGSPDTQYF. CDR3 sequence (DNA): TGTGCCAGCAGCTACGGGAGCCCAGATACGCAGTATTTT.

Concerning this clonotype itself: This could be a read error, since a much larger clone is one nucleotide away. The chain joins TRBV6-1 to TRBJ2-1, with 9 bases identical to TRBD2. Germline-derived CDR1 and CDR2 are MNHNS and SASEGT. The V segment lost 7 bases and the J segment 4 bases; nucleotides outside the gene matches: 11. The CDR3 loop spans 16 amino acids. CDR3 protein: CASIPNSGGIYNEQFF. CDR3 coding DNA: TGTGCCAGCATCCCTAATAGCGGGGGCATTTACAATGAGCAGTTCTTC.